This record covers a single TCR beta chain. The data stem from a study of shared T cell receptors in the human thymus. Trimming removed 3 bases at V and 8 bases at J, with 6 bases between. This CDR3 spans 11 amino acids. Per germline, CDR1 SNHLY and CDR2 FYNNEI. The protocol was immunoSEQ multiplex PCR, while the TCRdb copy is restricted to in-frame clones and leaves out a portion. This table has over 650,000 clones, approximately 87% appearing once. This sample also belongs to another study, concerning human thymus T cells. That study reports: Infants, healthy and Finnish, who were having corrective surgery for congenital heart defects served as donors. Thymus pieces cut out during corrective heart surgery were the tissue that was used. Seemingly biased V and J gene usage marked thymic and blood repertoires. Thymic repertoires overlap heavily among unrelated individuals, related research has reported.

V and J are TRBV2 and TRBJ2-3; the D is unclear. The sequence came from a boy under three years old with a congenital heart defect. Sequenced material: thymocytes. The CDR3 region is CASSETGTQYF. In DNA, the CDR3 is TGTGCCAGCAGTGAGACGGGTACGCAGTATTTT.